The 19 T cell receptor beta chains below were found in one sample sequenced in a study of T cell responses to AZD1222 COVID-19 vaccine. Assay: immunoSEQ multiplex PCR; the TCRdb copy retains only in-frame clones and omits some. Among 130,000 to 150,000 clones listed, 90% to 95% were seen once. Sequenced here: peripheral blood, sampled 28 days after the second AZD1222 dose. All receptors derive from an adult who received the AZD1222 COVID-19 vaccine.

The chain carries TRBV10-3 and TRBJ2-1; D unresolved. V lost 3 bases and J 8 bases, leaving 5 bases between the germline ends. The CDR3 has 11 residues. Germline CDR1 reads ENHRY; CDR2 reads SYGVKD. The CDR3 reads CAISEYDEQFF. The CDR3 region has the DNA TGTGCCATCAGTGAATATGATGAGCAGTTCTTC.

This clone was seen a single time. This CDR3 is CASSPSGFGLSYNEQFF. The CDR3 DNA reads as TGCGCCAGCAGCCCTAGCGGGTTTGGTCTCTCCTACAATGAGCAGTTCTTC. This chain links TRBV5-1 with TRBJ2-1; 8 nucleotides line up with TRBD2. The CDR3 covers 17 residues. V was clipped by 4 bases and J by 0 bases; unmatched bases: 9. The germline V gene encodes CDR1 SGHRS and CDR2 YFSETQ.

CDR3 loop: CASSWGSNQPQHF. For the CDR3, the DNA is TGTGCCAGCAGTTGGGGGAGCAATCAGCCCCAGCATTTT. J is TRBJ1-5 and V is TRBV27; a weak D match, TRBD1 (5 bases). V lost 4 bases and J lost 1, with 5 bases in between. The CDR3 covers 13 residues. Germline CDR1 is MNHEY and CDR2 is SMNVEV (reference sequence).

V is TRBV9 and J is TRBJ1-6; D may be TRBD1 (5 bases). The CDR3 runs 14 residues. In germline, CDR1 is SGDLS, CDR2 YYNGEE. V lost 3 bases and J 5 bases, leaving 9 bases between the germline ends. CDR3 in amino acids: CASSGGPHNSPLHF. The CDR3 region has the DNA TGTGCCAGCAGCGGGGGACCTCATAATTCACCCCTCCACTTT.

The rearrangement joins TRBV19 to TRBJ1-1, with D possibly being TRBD1 (6 bases). V was shortened by 9 bases and J by 6 bases, with 14 bases between the two germline ends. The CDR3 length is 12 residues. Germline V lookup: CDR1 LNHDA, CDR2 SQIVND (reference sequence). CDR3 in DNA: TGTGCCAGCAAGCGGACAGTGTCTGAAGCTTTCTTT. Protein: CASKRTVSEAFF.

The V and J genes are TRBV5-5 and TRBJ1-1; D gene ambiguous. V was pared by 7 bases and J by 1 base, with 14 bases between. CDR3 size: 14 residues. CDR1 and CDR2 (germline): SGHKS, YYEKEE (reference sequence). The CDR3 loop reads CASFSPGRNTEAFF. As DNA, the CDR3 is TGTGCCAGCTTTAGTCCCGGGCGGAACACTGAAGCTTTCTTT.

This chain joins TRBV29-1 and TRBJ2-1; maybe TRBD2 (6 bases). The ends were cut back, 6 bases at V and 0 bases at J, with 12 bases in the middle. Germline V lookup: CDR1 SQVTM, CDR2 ANQGSEA. There are 14 residues in the CDR3. CDR3 bases: TGCAGCGTCCTTAGCGGCAGCTCCTACAATGAGCAGTTCTTC. Translated, it gives CSVLSGSSYNEQFF.

The V gene is TRBV30, the J gene TRBJ2-7, with D perhaps matching TRBD1 or TRBD2 (6 bases each). The CDR3 extends over 14 amino acids. Deletions cut 4 bases from V and 5 bases from J, with 18 bases between. CDR1 GTSNPN and CDR2 SVGIG come from the germline V gene (reference sequence). CDR3 sequence: CAWKGGSLWHEQYF. Here the CDR3 DNA reads TGTGCCTGGAAGGGGGGTTCCCTGTGGCACGAGCAGTACTTC.

This rearrangement joins TRBV6-5 to TRBJ1-1; D gene ambiguous. Per germline, CDR1 MNHEY and CDR2 SVGAGI. The V gene lost 5 bases and the J gene lost 5 bases, with 12 bases spanning the gap. This CDR3 is 13 amino acids long. CDR3 residues: CASSTSGRTEAFF. CDR3 nucleotide sequence: TGTGCCAGCAGTACCTCTGGGCGGACTGAAGCTTTCTTT.

The chain carries TRBV5-1 and TRBJ2-1; 9 bases are shared with TRBD2. J was trimmed by 9 bases and V by 0 bases; bases with no gene match: 13. This CDR3 spans 17 amino acids. CDR1 and CDR2 (germline): SGHRS, YFSETQ. The CDR3 DNA sequence: TGCGCCAGCAGCTTGGTAGGTAGCGGGAGTACGACAGGTGAGCAGTTCTTC. Its translation: CASSLVGSGSTTGEQFF. Variable domain in full (rest from reference TRBV5-1 and TRBJ2-1): KAGVTQTPRYLIKTRGQQVTLSCSPISGHRSVSWYQQTPGQGLQFLFEYFSETQRNKGNFPGRFSGRQFSNSRSEMNVSTLELGDSALYLCASSLVGSGSTTGEQFFGPGTRLTVL.

The chain joins TRBV29-1 to TRBJ2-1; possibly TRBD2 for D (6 bases). Trimming removed 4 bases from V and 8 bases from J, with 15 bases in between. In germline, CDR1 is SQVTM, CDR2 ANQGSEA. The CDR3 consists of 13 residues. CDR3 region: CSVVGLEVDEQFF. CDR3 coding DNA: TGCAGCGTTGTGGGACTGGAAGTGGATGAGCAGTTCTTC.

The chain recombines TRBV7-3 with TRBJ2-3; TRBD2 might be the D (5 bases). The ends were cut back, 5 bases at V and 2 bases at J, with 11 bases in the middle. Per the germline V gene, CDR1 is SGHTA and CDR2 is FQGTGA. The CDR3 loop spans 14 amino acids. The CDR3 region has the DNA TGTGCCAGCAGCAAGGAGGCGGACACAGATACGCAGTATTTT. The encoded protein is CASSKEADTDTQYF.

This clone came up once. This sequence joins TRBV12-5 and TRBJ1-2; no reliable D call. The germline V and J ends were trimmed by 5 bases and 4 bases, with 20 bases remaining between them. The CDR3 has 16 amino acids. The germline CDR1 and CDR2 sequences are LGHNT and FRNRAP. CDR3 amino acids: CASGPPVAPTLYGYTF. Here the CDR3 DNA reads TGTGCTAGTGGTCCCCCCGTGGCTCCGACACTCTATGGCTACACCTTC.

The chain carries TRBV7-8 and TRBJ2-3; D is unresolved. Germline-derived CDR1 and CDR2 are SGHVS and FQNEAQ. V was clipped by 2 bases and J by 6 bases, with 9 bases between them. The CDR3 is 13 amino acids. The CDR3 DNA follows: TGTGCCAGCAGCTTAACCGGGCCCGATACGCAGTATTTT. The encoded protein is CASSLTGPDTQYF.

The CDR3 region is CASSQDIGATGGIRGQYF. The DNA of the CDR3 is TGCGCCAGCAGCCAAGATATCGGGGCGACAGGCGGGATTAGGGGGCAGTACTTC. This chain joins TRBV4-1 and TRBJ2-7; the D gene could be TRBD1 or TRBD2 (6 bases each). Germline loops: CDR1 MGHRA, CDR2 YSYEKL. This CDR3 region has 18 residues. The V end was cut by 0 bases, the J end by 9 bases, with 27 bases between.

The chain is built from TRBV19 and TRBJ2-1; 10 bases are shared with TRBD2. Germline V CDR1 and CDR2: LNHDA, SQIVND (reference sequence). J gave up 7 bases and V 5 bases, and 8 bases lay outside the gene matches. The CDR3 length is 15 residues. CDR3: CASSPPSGGLNEQFF. The CDR3, as DNA: TGTGCCAGTAGTCCCCCTAGCGGGGGTTTGAATGAGCAGTTCTTC.

V gene TRBV27 combines with J gene TRBJ2-1; D possibly corresponds to TRBD2 (5 bases). Germline V lookup: CDR1 MNHEY, CDR2 SMNVEV (reference sequence). This CDR3 region has 14 residues. V was trimmed by 3 bases and J by 3 bases, leaving 9 bases between them. The DNA of the CDR3 is TGTGCCAGCAGTTTTGTAGGACTCTACAATGAGCAGTTCTTC. Translated: CASSFVGLYNEQFF.

This rearrangement joins TRBV2 to TRBJ2-3; 10 positions agree with TRBD2. V lost 7 bases to trimming and J lost 1 base; unmatched junction nucleotides: 11. The CDR3 has 17 amino acids. The germline CDR1 and CDR2 sequences are SNHLY and FYNNEI. The CDR3: CASIHLGGLAGTDTQYF. Written as DNA, the CDR3 is TGTGCCAGCATTCACTTAGGCGGACTAGCGGGCACAGATACGCAGTATTTT.

The chain employs TRBV2 and TRBJ2-7; D tentatively fits TRBD1 or TRBD2 (5 bases each). The CDR3 is made up of 16 amino acids. With 8 bases removed from V and 2 bases from J, the gap between germline ends came to 22 bases. Germline V gene lookup returns CDR1 SNHLY and CDR2 FYNNEI. CDR3 region: CASLTLQERGAYEQYF. In nucleotides, the CDR3 is TGTGCCAGCCTGACTCTACAGGAGAGGGGCGCCTACGAGCAGTACTTC.